The sequence of this T cell receptor (beta chain) was determined in a study of technical replicates of blood from a few donors (dated by TCRdb to about 2017). This clone was detected once. There is no known antigen for this receptor. Nothing much larger sits one base from this clone, and base qualities are not available. The CDR3 has 16 amino acids, counting the end cysteine and phenylalanine. Only CDR3 DNA remains: 48 bases, in frame from the first base. The germline V gene encodes CDR1 SGDLS and CDR2 YYNGEE. Compared with germline, V lacks 3 bases and J lacks 3 bases; bases without a gene match: 7. Libraries were constructed by the immunoSEQ multiplex PCR assay. Sourced from immuneACCESS, this table was stored by TCRdb with only in-frame sequences that have V and J called. A share of the clones is absent; for the studies checked, an unresolved V gene accounts for under half, and the remainder has no known explanation. The sample has 80,000 to 95,000 clones on record, around 92% of them singletons. Together, the top ten hold about 0.27% of the sample.

In this chain, TRBV9 is recombined with TRBJ2-3, and 10 junction bases match TRBD1. Sequences were obtained from T cells isolated from PBMCs. The receptor was isolated from a human donor in good health. For the CDR3, the sequence is CASSDGRDRGTDTQYF. The DNA reads TGTGCCAGCAGCGACGGTAGGGACAGGGGAACAGATACGCAGTATTTT.